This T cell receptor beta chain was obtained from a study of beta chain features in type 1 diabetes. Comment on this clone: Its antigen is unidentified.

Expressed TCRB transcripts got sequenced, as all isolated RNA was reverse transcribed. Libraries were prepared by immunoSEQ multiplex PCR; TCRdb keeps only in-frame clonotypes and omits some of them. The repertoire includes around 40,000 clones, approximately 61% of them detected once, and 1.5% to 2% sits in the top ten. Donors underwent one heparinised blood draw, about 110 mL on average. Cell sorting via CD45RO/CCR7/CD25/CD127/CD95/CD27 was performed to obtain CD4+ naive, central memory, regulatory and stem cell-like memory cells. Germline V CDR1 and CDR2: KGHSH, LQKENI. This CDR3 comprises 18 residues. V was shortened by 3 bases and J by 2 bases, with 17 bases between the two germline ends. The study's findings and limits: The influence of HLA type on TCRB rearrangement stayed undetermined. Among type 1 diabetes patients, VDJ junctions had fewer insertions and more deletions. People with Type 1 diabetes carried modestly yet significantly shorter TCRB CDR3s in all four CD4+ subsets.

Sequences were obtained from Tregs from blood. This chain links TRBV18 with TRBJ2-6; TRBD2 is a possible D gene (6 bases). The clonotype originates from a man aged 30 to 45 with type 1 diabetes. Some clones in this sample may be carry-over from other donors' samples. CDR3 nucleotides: TGTGCCAGCTCACCTGGGGGGACCGCGTACCCTGGGGCCAACGTCCTGACTTTC. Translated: CASSPGGTAYPGANVLTF.